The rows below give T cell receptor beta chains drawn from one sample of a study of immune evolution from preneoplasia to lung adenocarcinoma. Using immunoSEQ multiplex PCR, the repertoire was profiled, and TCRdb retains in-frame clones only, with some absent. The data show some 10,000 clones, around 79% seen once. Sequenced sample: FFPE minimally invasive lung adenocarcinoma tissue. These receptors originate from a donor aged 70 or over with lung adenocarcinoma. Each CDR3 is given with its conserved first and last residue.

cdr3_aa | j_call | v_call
CASSDLAGETDEQFF | TRBJ2-1 | TRBV6-4
CASRSGQEGNGYTF | TRBJ1-2 | TRBV28
CASSLQGSRAGGKLFF | TRBJ1-4 | TRBV4-1
CASSEQGAGTEAFF | TRBJ1-1 | TRBV9
CASSLMGSSYNEQFF | TRBJ2-1 | TRBV7-3
CASSTRDGGNSPLHF | TRBJ1-6 | TRBV13
CASSQDRSGRGYEQYF | TRBJ2-7 | TRBV14
CASSPGRGIDTDTQYF | TRBJ2-3 | TRBV4-1
CASRNQWTSNTGELFF | TRBJ2-2 | TRBV28
CASRKESGGYTF | TRBJ1-2 | TRBV28
CASSLVSSGALSYEQYF | TRBJ2-7 | TRBV7-8
CSVDYNGPGGSYNEQFF | TRBJ2-1 | TRBV29-1
CASSLDIGAGTQYF | TRBJ2-3 | TRBV5-1
CASSRIRDPGSYEQYF | TRBJ2-7 | TRBV28
CASSAAHFSYEQYF | TRBJ2-7 | TRBV2
CASSHIKREDEQFF | TRBJ2-1 | TRBV5-1
CASSHLRAGDIGGYTF | TRBJ1-2 | TRBV7-9
CSVGGSANEKLFF | TRBJ1-4 | TRBV29-1
CASSLARVGRASTGELFF | TRBJ2-2 | TRBV11-2
CASSDLRGLETQYF | TRBJ2-5 | TRBV4-1
CASRVTGSGYTF | TRBJ1-2 | TRBV6-5
CASSAGGDGLYNEQFF | TRBJ2-1 | TRBV5-1
CASSPQGAGDSNEQFF | TRBJ2-1 | TRBV9
CASSGQGSSYNEQFF | TRBJ2-1 | TRBV28
CASSRERRGSSYNEQFF | TRBJ2-1 | TRBV18
CSVDFGLAGDYEQYF | TRBJ2-7 | TRBV29-1
CASSLLGYSNQPQHF | TRBJ1-5 | TRBV28
CASSPVHVNTGELFF | TRBJ2-2 | TRBV18
CASSRSGYNEQFF | TRBJ2-1 | TRBV7-6
CASSVGAGNTDTQYF | TRBJ2-3 | TRBV9
CASSQNTGELFF | TRBJ2-2 | TRBV27
CASSPWGQGYTGELFF | TRBJ2-2 | TRBV5-1
CASSLENRGFYGYTF | TRBJ1-2 | TRBV7-9
CAWSLPPGQKDEAFF | TRBJ1-1 | TRBV30
CASRGTGGSYEQYF | TRBJ2-7 | TRBV28
CASKPDRDPHQPQHF | TRBJ1-5 | TRBV19
CASSEEGRGLGYEQYF | TRBJ2-7 | TRBV6-1
CASSFGTGYGYTF | TRBJ1-2 | TRBV6-6
CASSPPMGTGLYEQYF | TRBJ2-7 | TRBV18
CASSFQGNEQFF | TRBJ2-1 | TRBV7-9
CASSYDRNYGYTF | TRBJ1-2 | TRBV6-6
CASSTSATYQETQYF | TRBJ2-5 | TRBV6-6
CASSPLEGGLSGNTIYF | TRBJ1-3 | TRBV14
CASSPPTSGANNEQFF | TRBJ2-1 | TRBV18
CASSLEGTSGYNEQFF | TRBJ2-1 | TRBV7-2
CSAPISYEQYF | TRBJ2-7 | TRBV20-1
CASSEAGQARAELAKNIQYF | TRBJ2-4 | TRBV6-1
CASSGTGGGGETQYF | TRBJ2-5 | TRBV7-2
CASSVMAVATNEKLFF | TRBJ1-4 | TRBV9
CASTPGGQRARGYGYTF | TRBJ1-2 | TRBV19
CSAADRENYGYTF | TRBJ1-2 | TRBV29-1
CAISDRGRGTYEQYF | TRBJ2-7 | TRBV10-3
CASSAAARDGAFF | TRBJ1-1 | TRBV6-5
CASSLSNQPQHF | TRBJ1-5 | TRBV7-9
CATHSGGLSYEQYF | TRBJ2-7 | TRBV28
CASSQLGGTQETQYF | TRBJ2-5 | TRBV7-2
CASSPTVRDRDFNYGYTF | TRBJ1-2 | TRBV6-4
CASSELLAGVYNEQFF | TRBJ2-1 | TRBV6-1